This passage covers 11 T cell receptor beta chains from one sample sequenced in a study of tissue T cells after allogeneic stem cell transplantation. Time point specified: mouse harvest day 14 after allogeneic transplant. Tail vein injection delivered 10^7 T-cell-depleted bone marrow cells and 10^6 splenic CD5+ T cells. Repertoires were generated with immunoSEQ multiplex PCR, while TCRdb's copy carries only in-frame clones and drops some. The data contain around 3,100 clones, around 43% of them singletons. Material for sequencing was gut tissue. The receptors shown here come from a female BALB/c mouse given C57BL/6 T cells with graft-versus-host disease after an allogeneic hematopoietic cell transplant.

This clone was observed a few times. All gene names here are mouse names. The CDR3 goes on 1 residue after the read ends, and that part is filled in from the germline J gene. The rearrangement joins TRBV31 to TRBJ1-2, with 10 nucleotides matching TRBD1. Germline V gene lookup returns CDR1 GKSSPN and CDR2 SITVG. The CDR3 has 14 residues. The V and J ends lost 0 bases and 6 bases, in that order; junction bases with no gene match: 4. Partial CDR3 DNA: TGTGCCTGGAGTCTAGGACAGGGGGGGCCCGACTACACC. The encoded protein is CAWSLGQGGPDYT. The CDR3 as a whole reads CAWSLGQGGPDYTF.

A note on this clone: Mouse germline and gene names are used. Read data end 1 residue before the CDR3 end; the end is taken from the germline J gene. V gene TRBV19 combines with J gene TRBJ2-3; the match to TRBD2 covers 10 bases. There are 16 residues in the CDR3. The trim removed 1 base at V and 2 bases at J, leaving 4 bases unmatched. Germline CDR1 reads FNHDT; CDR2 reads SITEND (reference sequence). The chain's CDR3 is CASSISGGAVAETLYF. CDR3 DNA (partial): TGTGCCAGCAGTATATCTGGGGGGGCGGTTGCAGAAACGCTGTAT.

Comments on this clone: Mouse gene names apply. Read sequence stops 1 residue before the CDR3 end, and the germline J gene provides the missing end. The gene calls are TRBV12-1 and TRBJ1-2; D possibly corresponds to TRBD1 (5 bases). Per germline, CDR1 SGHSN and CDR2 HYEKVE. Trimming shortened V by 0 bases and J by 5 bases, and 9 bases separated the two germline ends. The length of the CDR3 is 13 residues. CDR3 bases read: TGTGCCAGCTCTCTCGGGGGGTGGTCCGACTACACC. Protein product: CASSLGGWSDYT. The entire CDR3 protein reads CASSLGGWSDYTF.

This clone was recorded a few times. Mouse gene names apply. CDR3 region: CASSLDTFSNERLFF. CDR3 bases read: TGTGCCAGCAGTCTGGACACATTTTCCAACGAAAGATTATTT. This rearrangement joins TRBV24 to TRBJ1-4; D not certain. The sequence runs out 1 residue before the end of the CDR3; the remainder is reconstructed from the germline J gene. V gave up 2 bases and J gave up 0 bases, with 7 bases separating them. This CDR3 comprises 15 residues. The germline V gene has CDR1 KGHTA and CDR2 FRNEEI.

As concerns this clone: Gene names are the mouse ones. The CDR3 goes on 1 residue after the read ends, and that part is filled in from the germline J gene. V and J are TRBV12-1 and TRBJ1-1; D is perhaps TRBD1 (5 bases). Germline V CDR1 and CDR2: SGHSN, HYEKVE. This CDR3 is built from 14 residues. Trimming stripped 0 bases from V and 0 bases from J, with 7 bases between. This CDR3 reads CASSLQGANTEVFF. Partial CDR3 DNA: TGTGCCAGCTCTCTCCAGGGTGCAAACACAGAAGTCTTC.

As to this clone: Genes and germline are mouse. The CDR3 is cut off 1 residue early in the read; its end comes from the germline J gene. The chain recombines TRBV26 with TRBJ2-1, with D perhaps TRBD1 (6 bases). The V end lost 4 bases, the J end lost 1 base, and 8 bases lay between the germline ends. Germline CDR1 reads KGHPV; CDR2 reads FQNQEV (reference sequence). The CDR3 consists of 14 residues. The CDR3 protein is CASSPGQNYAEQFF. CDR3 DNA, as far as it was read: TGTGCCAGCAGTCCGGGACAAAACTATGCTGAGCAGTTC.

Details on this clone: All gene names here are mouse names. The read ends 1 residue early relative to the CDR3; the germline J gene fills the gap. The rearrangement links TRBV19 to TRBJ1-3; D unresolved. The CDR3 consists of 14 residues. The germline V gene encodes CDR1 FNHDT and CDR2 SITEND (reference sequence). V lost 3 bases to trimming and J lost 0 bases, with 7 bases between them. CDR3 bases read: TGTGCCAGCAGTAGGGGAAATTCTGGAAATACGCTCTAT. Translation: CASSRGNSGNTLY. The entire CDR3 protein is CASSRGNSGNTLYF.

In the case of this clone: One junction end does not reproduce the germline sequence, and a read error may be involved. Each gene name is a mouse one. CDR3 bases read: TGTGCCAGCCGTATGAACAGGGAGGGTGCAGAAACGCTGTAT. This encodes CASRMNREGAETLY. The entire CDR3 protein is CASRMNREGAETLYF. This chain joins TRBV19 and TRBJ2-3; a possible D gene is TRBD1 (6 bases). The sequence runs out 1 residue before the end of the CDR3; the remainder is reconstructed from the germline J gene. CDR1 and CDR2 from the germline V gene are FNHDT and SITEND (reference sequence). This CDR3 is built from 15 residues. Using reference TRBV19 and TRBJ2-3 for the parts outside the CDR3, the full variable domain is GGIITQTPKFLIGQEGQKLTLKCQQNFNHDTMYWYRQDSGKGLRLIYYSITENDLQKGDLSEGYDASREKKSSFSLTVTSAQKNEMAVFLCASRMNREGAETLYFGSGTRLTVL.

On this clone: Mouse germline and gene names are used. The read terminates 1 residue ahead of where the CDR3 ends, so the germline J gene completes it. The same CDR3 is also encoded by other DNA sequences in this sample. The chain is built from TRBV3 and TRBJ2-7; 8 nucleotides align to TRBD1. This CDR3 is 13 amino acids long. V shed 2 bases and J 7 bases; nucleotides not matched to a gene: 4. Germline values: CDR1 SNHLY, CDR2 FYNGKV (reference sequence). The sequenced CDR3 bases are TGTGCCAGCAGCTTACAGGGGGCGCGAGAACAGTAC. Translation: CASSLQGAREQY. The whole CDR3 reads CASSLQGAREQYF.

By share of the sample, this clone is medium-sized (0.01 to 0.1%). Gene labels here are mouse ones. The read stops 1 residue short of the end of the CDR3; the missing end is completed from the germline J gene. V and J are TRBV2 and TRBJ2-3; TRBD2 agrees at 10 bases. V lost 0 bases and J lost 2; bases outside the gene matches: 2. The CDR3 consists of 16 residues. Germline CDR1 LGHNA, CDR2 YSYQKL. Partial CDR3 DNA: TGTGCCAGCAGCCAAGACTGGGGGGGCGTTGCAGAAACGCTGTAT. It specifies CASSQDWGGVAETLY. The entire CDR3 protein is CASSQDWGGVAETLYF.

A note on this clone: Mouse germline and gene names are used. The read comes to an end 1 residue before the CDR3 does, leaving the germline J gene to fill in the end. V and J are TRBV31 and TRBJ1-3; D is undetermined. CDR3 length: 14 residues. Germline values: CDR1 GKSSPN, CDR2 SITVG. With 0 bases removed from V and 0 bases from J, the gap between germline ends came to 6 bases. The chain's CDR3 is CAWSLGSSGNTLYF. CDR3 DNA (partial): TGTGCCTGGAGTCTAGGCTCTTCTGGAAATACGCTCTAT.